Shown below are 23 T cell receptor beta chains from a single sample sequenced in a study of blood T cell repertoires in COVID-19. The method was immunoSEQ multiplex PCR; TCRdb's version includes in-frame clones alone and lacks a portion of them. Found here are about 74,000 clones, 70% to 90% of them singletons; the top ten hold around 35%. What was sequenced was peripheral blood. These receptors all come from a man aged 65 to 85 with acute or convalescent COVID-19.

This clone has a single count. This chain uses TRBV27 with TRBJ2-3, with D unresolved. The CDR3 extends over 16 amino acids. CDR1 MNHEY and CDR2 SMNVEV come from the germline V gene (reference sequence). With 2 bases removed from V and 3 bases from J, the gap between germline ends came to 15 bases. The CDR3 DNA follows: TGTGCCAGCAGTTTAAGCCCCTTGGTCAGGACAGATACGCAGTATTTT. The encoded protein is CASSLSPLVRTDTQYF.

This rearrangement joins TRBV7-3 to TRBJ2-1, with D tentatively TRBD1 (6 bases). In germline, CDR1 is SGHTA, CDR2 FQGTGA. V lost 3 bases and J lost 10, with 16 bases in between. The CDR3 consists of 14 residues. CDR3 sequence: CASSFTEGVNEQFF. Here the CDR3 DNA reads TGTGCCAGCAGCTTCACCGAGGGGGTGAACGAGCAGTTCTTC. The variable domain in full, with the rest retrieved from reference TRBV7-3 and TRBJ2-1, is GAGVSQTPSNKVTEKGKYVELRCDPISGHTALYWYRQSLGQGPEFLIYFQGTGAADDSGLPNDRFFAVRPEGSVSTLKIQRTERGDSAVYLCASSFTEGVNEQFFGPGTRLTVL.

This CDR3 is CSASPGVAADTQYF. The DNA of the CDR3 is TGCAGTGCTAGTCCGGGGGTAGCCGCAGATACGCAGTATTTT. The chain links TRBV20-1 to TRBJ2-3; possibly TRBD2 for D (6 bases). Germline V gene data show CDR1 as DFQATT and CDR2 as SNEGSKA (reference sequence). Trimming took off 3 bases at V and 4 bases at J, with 14 bases between the two ends. This CDR3 comprises 14 residues.

In this sample, this clone turned up a few times. This chain connects TRBV18 to TRBJ1-1, with a tentative D call TRBD1 (6 bases). The CDR3 sequence is 14 residues long. V gave up 4 bases and J gave up 5 bases, with 14 bases separating them. Germline CDR1 is KGHSH and CDR2 is LQKENI. CDR3 nucleotide sequence: TGTGCCAGCTCACAAGGACAGAGAGGAACTGAAGCTTTCTTT. Residues: CASSQGQRGTEAFF.

This rearrangement joins TRBV6-6 to TRBJ1-3; 8 nucleotides line up with TRBD1. The V and J ends lost 6 bases and 3 bases, in that order; junction bases with no gene match: 10. The CDR3 length is 16 residues. CDR1 and CDR2 from the germline V gene are MNHNY and SVGAGI (reference sequence). CDR3 loop: CASSPPTGTGGNTIYF. CDR3 DNA sequence: TGTGCCAGCAGCCCCCCGACGGGGACAGGTGGAAACACCATATATTTT.

The J gene is TRBJ1-6, the V gene TRBV13; TRBD1 is a possible D gene (5 bases). Germline values: CDR1 PRHDT, CDR2 FYEKMQ (reference sequence). V was pared by 7 bases and J by 5 bases, with 18 bases between. The CDR3 is 16 residues long. The CDR3 DNA sequence: TGTGCCAGCACGAAACGGCGGGACCTCCATAATTCACCCCTCCACTTT. Protein sequence: CASTKRRDLHNSPLHF.

This clone was recorded once. The chain employs TRBV24-1 and TRBJ2-7; 9 bases are shared with TRBD1. CDR3 size: 12 residues. Looked up from germline, CDR1 is KGHDR and CDR2 is SFDVKD. The V and J ends lost 9 bases and 3 bases, in that order; junction bases with no gene match: 2. Here the CDR3 DNA reads TGTGCCACCGGGGACAGGGACTACGAGCAGTACTTC. This sequence encodes CATGDRDYEQYF.

The gene calls are TRBV19 and TRBJ2-1; D might be TRBD2 (5 bases). The CDR3 spans 13 residues. From germline, CDR1 is LNHDA and CDR2 SQIVND (reference sequence). In DNA form, the CDR3 reads TGTGCAGTCGGAGGACTGCACCACAATGAGCAGTTCTTC. It translates to CAVGGLHHNEQFF.

The chain uses TRBV7-3 and TRBJ2-7; 10 positions agree with TRBD1. Germline trimming cut 5 bases from V and 4 bases from J; bases unmatched to any gene: 5. CDR3 length: 14 amino acids. In germline, CDR1 is SGHTA, CDR2 FQGTGA. The DNA for the CDR3 is TGTGCCAGCAGCCCCAGACAGGGGGCGTACGAGCAGTACTTC. Amino acid sequence: CASSPRQGAYEQYF.

CDR3 sequence reads: CAISDDDSGYGYTF. In DNA form, the CDR3 reads TGTGCCATCAGTGATGATGACAGCGGGTATGGCTACACCTTC. The chain joins TRBV10-3 to TRBJ1-2, with D possibly being TRBD1 (5 bases). This CDR3 region has 14 residues. V dropped 3 bases and J dropped 5 bases, with 13 bases sitting between them. Germline CDR1 is ENHRY and CDR2 is SYGVKD.

The chain recombines TRBV6-5 with TRBJ2-1; perhaps TRBD2 as D (7 bases). The CDR3 covers 12 residues. Germline V lookup: CDR1 MNHEY, CDR2 SVGAGI. Trimming removed 6 bases from V and 8 bases from J, with 11 bases in between. In DNA, the CDR3 is TGTGCCAGCAGCGTCGGGGGGCATGAGCAGTTCTTC. Protein sequence: CASSVGGHEQFF.

V and J are TRBV9 and TRBJ2-1, with TRBD1 matching over 8 bases. CDR3 size: 15 residues. Germline V lookup: CDR1 SGDLS, CDR2 YYNGEE. The V gene end was trimmed by 5 bases and the J gene end by 1 base; junction bases not matched to a gene: 5. The chain's CDR3 is CASRGQGGSYNEQFF. CDR3 DNA sequence: TGTGCCAGCAGAGGACAGGGCGGGTCCTACAATGAGCAGTTCTTC.

The V call is TRBV6-6, the J call TRBJ1-5; D may be TRBD1 (5 bases). Trimming removed 8 bases from V and 2 bases from J, with 16 bases in between. The CDR3 is made up of 15 amino acids. The germline V gene has CDR1 MNHNY and CDR2 SVGAGI (reference sequence). For the CDR3, the DNA is TGTGCCAGCGGGGAGACGGGGGTTCGCAATCAGCCCCAGCATTTT. This codes for CASGETGVRNQPQHF.

The CDR3, as DNA: TGCGCCAGCAGCGGGACTAGCGGGAGGGTTGATGAGCAGTTCTTC. It codes for CASSGTSGRVDEQFF. This rearrangement joins TRBV4-1 to TRBJ2-1, with 16 bases lining up with TRBD2. CDR1 is MGHRA and CDR2 is YSYEKL in the germline V gene. The CDR3 consists of 15 residues. Trimming removed 5 bases from V and 8 bases from J; junction bases left unmatched: 3.

V usage is TRBV27 and J usage is TRBJ2-5; no reliable D call. Germline V gene lookup returns CDR1 MNHEY and CDR2 SMNVEV (reference sequence). The CDR3 length is 13 residues. Trimming removed 6 bases from V and 7 bases from J, with 15 bases in between. The CDR3 is CASSQRVPGTQYF. In DNA form, the CDR3 reads TGTGCCAGCAGCCAACGGGTTCCCGGGACCCAGTACTTC.

This rearrangement joins TRBV7-2 to TRBJ1-1; D perhaps matches TRBD1 (6 bases). The CDR3 loop spans 15 amino acids. Trimming left V 1 base short and J 10 bases short, with 19 bases between. CDR1 is SGHTA, CDR2 FQGNSA, per germline. The CDR3 sequence is CASSLGGTRAVRAFF. DNA for the CDR3: TGTGCCAGCAGCTTAGGGGGGACAAGGGCGGTTCGAGCTTTCTTT.

J is TRBJ1-2 and V is TRBV30; 7 nucleotides match TRBD1. The CDR3 length is 13 residues. Germline V gene sequence: CDR1 GTSNPN, CDR2 SVGIG (reference sequence). In DNA form, the CDR3 reads TGTGCTTACGACGGGGACAGTAACTATGGCTACACCTTC. It specifies CAYDGDSNYGYTF. The variable domain in full, with the rest retrieved from reference TRBV30 and TRBJ1-2, is SQTIHQWPATLVQPVGSPLSLECTVEGTSNPNLYWYRQAAGRGLQLLFYSVGIGQISSEVPQNLSASRPQDRQFILSSKKLLLSDSGFYLCAYDGDSNYGYTFGSGTRLTVV.

V gene TRBV7-6 combines with J gene TRBJ2-2; 8 bases line up with TRBD2. J lost 0 bases, V lost 5 bases, and 5 bases had no gene match. The CDR3 length is 16 residues. Per germline, CDR1 SGHVS and CDR2 FNYEAQ. CDR3 DNA: TGTGCCAGCAGCAAGGGACTAGGGGCGAACACCGGGGAGCTGTTTTTT. It codes for CASSKGLGANTGELFF.

The chain couples TRBV27 to TRBJ2-7; D is possibly TRBD1 (6 bases). The CDR3 is 14 amino acids. CDR1 is MNHEY, CDR2 SMNVEV, per germline (reference sequence). Trimming removed 5 bases from V and 3 bases from J, with 14 bases in between. DNA for the CDR3: TGTGCCAGCAGTCTCGGGACACTAAACTACGAGCAGTACTTC. It codes for CASSLGTLNYEQYF.

The rearrangement joins TRBV7-9 to TRBJ2-5; D gene ambiguous. The ends were cut back, 5 bases at V and 5 bases at J, with 12 bases in the middle. The germline gives CDR1 SEHNR, CDR2 FQNEAQ (reference sequence). The CDR3 sequence is 13 residues long. For the CDR3, the DNA is TGTGCCAGCAGCACCCCCAACGAGGAGACCCAGTACTTC. Residues: CASSTPNEETQYF.

The genes are TRBV2 and TRBJ2-3; TRBD1 might be the D (5 bases). The V gene's germline CDR1 is SNHLY and CDR2 FYNNEI. Deletions cut 2 bases from V and 3 bases from J, with 15 bases between. The CDR3 spans 16 residues. The CDR3 reads CASSEKGATRTDTQYF. In nucleotides, the CDR3 is TGTGCCAGCAGTGAAAAAGGGGCCACCAGAACAGATACGCAGTATTTT.

The chain's CDR3 is CASSLPSGTKDEQYF. The CDR3 coding sequence is TGTGCCAGCAGTTTACCTAGCGGGACTAAAGACGAGCAGTACTTC. The V and J genes are TRBV28 and TRBJ2-7; 9 nucleotides align to TRBD2. From germline, CDR1 is MDHEN and CDR2 SYDVKM. This CDR3 comprises 15 residues. Trimming cost V 2 bases and J 5 bases; bases outside gene matches: 7.

The rearrangement uses TRBV19 and TRBJ2-1; perhaps TRBD2 as D (5 bases). The CDR3 length is 13 residues. Trimming cost V 3 bases and J 8 bases, with 11 bases left between them. Germline V CDR1 and CDR2: LNHDA, SQIVND (reference sequence). The chain's CDR3 is CASSITGWDEQFF. CDR3 nucleotide sequence: TGTGCCAGTAGTATTACGGGGTGGGATGAGCAGTTCTTC.